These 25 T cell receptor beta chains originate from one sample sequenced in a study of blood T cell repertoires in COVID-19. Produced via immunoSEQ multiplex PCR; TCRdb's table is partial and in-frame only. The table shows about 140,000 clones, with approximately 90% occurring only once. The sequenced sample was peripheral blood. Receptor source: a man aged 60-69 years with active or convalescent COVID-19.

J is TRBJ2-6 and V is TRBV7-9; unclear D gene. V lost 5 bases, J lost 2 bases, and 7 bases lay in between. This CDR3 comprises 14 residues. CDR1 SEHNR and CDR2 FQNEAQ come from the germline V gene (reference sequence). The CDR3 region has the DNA TGTGCCAGCAGCCCGGTAACTGGGGCCAACGTCCTGACTTTC. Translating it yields CASSPVTGANVLTF.

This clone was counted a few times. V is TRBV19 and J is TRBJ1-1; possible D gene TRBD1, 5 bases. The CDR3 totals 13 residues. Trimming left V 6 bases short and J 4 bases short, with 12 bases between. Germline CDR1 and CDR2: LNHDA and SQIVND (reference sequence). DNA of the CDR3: TGTGCCAGTAGCTTGGGGCCGAGCACTGAAGCTTTCTTT. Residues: CASSLGPSTEAFF.

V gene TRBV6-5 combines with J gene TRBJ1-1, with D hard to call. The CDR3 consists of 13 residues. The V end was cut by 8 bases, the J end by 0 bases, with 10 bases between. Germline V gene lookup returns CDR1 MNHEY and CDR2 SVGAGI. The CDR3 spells CASRFLMNTEAFF. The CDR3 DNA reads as TGTGCCAGCCGGTTCCTCATGAACACTGAAGCTTTCTTT.

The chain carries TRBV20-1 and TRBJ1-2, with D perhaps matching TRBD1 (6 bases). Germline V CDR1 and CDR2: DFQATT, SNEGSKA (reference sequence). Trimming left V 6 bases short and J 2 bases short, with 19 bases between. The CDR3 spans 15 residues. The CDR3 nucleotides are TGCAGTGCCAGTAGCCCGGACAGAAAAAACTATGGCTACACCTTC. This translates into CSASSPDRKNYGYTF.

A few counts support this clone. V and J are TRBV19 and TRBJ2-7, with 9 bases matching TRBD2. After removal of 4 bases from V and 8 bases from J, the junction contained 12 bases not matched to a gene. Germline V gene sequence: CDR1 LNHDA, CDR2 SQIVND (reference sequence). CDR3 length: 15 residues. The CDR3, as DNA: TGTGCCAGTAGTACTTCCCTAGGACTAGCGACCCAGCAGTACTTC. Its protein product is CASSTSLGLATQQYF.

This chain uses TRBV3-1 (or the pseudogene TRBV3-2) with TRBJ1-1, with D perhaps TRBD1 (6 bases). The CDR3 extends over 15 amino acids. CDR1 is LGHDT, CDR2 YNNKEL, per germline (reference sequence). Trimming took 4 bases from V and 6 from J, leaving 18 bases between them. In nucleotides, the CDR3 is TGTGCCAGCAGCCGTAGGGGGGGGAGTGAGCCTGAAGCTTTCTTT. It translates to CASSRRGGSEPEAFF.

The CDR3 sequence: CASSQVRDTQYF. The CDR3 DNA reads TGTGCCAGCAGCCAAGTGCGGGATACGCAGTATTTT. V and J are TRBV5-5 and TRBJ2-3; no clear D. Germline V gives CDR1 SGHKS, CDR2 YYEKEE (reference sequence). Trimming took 4 bases from V and 6 from J, leaving 9 bases between them. The CDR3 covers 12 residues. Combining the CDR3 with reference TRBV5-5 and TRBJ2-3 gives the whole variable domain DAGVTQSPTHLIKTRGQQVTLRCSPISGHKSVSWYQQVLGQGPQFIFQYYEKEERGRGNFPDRFSARQFPNYSSELNVNALLLGDSALYLCASSQVRDTQYFGPGTRLTVL.

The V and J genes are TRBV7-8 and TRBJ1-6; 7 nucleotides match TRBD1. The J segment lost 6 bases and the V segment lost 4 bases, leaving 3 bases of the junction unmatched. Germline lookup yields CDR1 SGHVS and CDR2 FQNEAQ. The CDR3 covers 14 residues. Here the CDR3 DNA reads TGTGCCAGCAGCTCTGGGACAGTTAATTCACCCCTCCACTTT. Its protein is CASSSGTVNSPLHF. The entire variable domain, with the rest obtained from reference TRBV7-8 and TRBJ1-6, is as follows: GAGVSQSPRYKVAKRGQDVALRCDPISGHVSLFWYQQALGQGPEFLTYFQNEAQLDKSGLPSDRFFAERPEGSVSTLKIQRTQQEDSAVYLCASSSGTVNSPLHFGNGTRLTVT.

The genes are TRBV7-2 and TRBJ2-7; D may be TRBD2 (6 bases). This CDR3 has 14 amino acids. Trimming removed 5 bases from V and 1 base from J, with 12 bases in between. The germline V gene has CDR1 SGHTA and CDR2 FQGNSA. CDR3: CASSKGSGSYEQYF. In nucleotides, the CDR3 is TGTGCCAGCAGCAAGGGTAGCGGATCCTACGAGCAGTACTTC.

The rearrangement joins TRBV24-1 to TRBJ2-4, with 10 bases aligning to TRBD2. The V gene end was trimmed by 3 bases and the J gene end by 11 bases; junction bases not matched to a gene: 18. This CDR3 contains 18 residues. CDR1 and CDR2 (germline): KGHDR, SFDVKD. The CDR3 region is CATSDTSRTSGLQGVQYF. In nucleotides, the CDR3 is TGTGCCACCAGTGATACCTCCCGGACTAGCGGCTTACAAGGGGTTCAGTACTTC.

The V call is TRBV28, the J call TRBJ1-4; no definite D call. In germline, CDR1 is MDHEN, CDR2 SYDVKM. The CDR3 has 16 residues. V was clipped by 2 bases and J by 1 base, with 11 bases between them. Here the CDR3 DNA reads TGTGCCAGCAGTTTAGGGAGGGAAGGAACTAATGAAAAACTGTTTTTT. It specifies CASSLGREGTNEKLFF.

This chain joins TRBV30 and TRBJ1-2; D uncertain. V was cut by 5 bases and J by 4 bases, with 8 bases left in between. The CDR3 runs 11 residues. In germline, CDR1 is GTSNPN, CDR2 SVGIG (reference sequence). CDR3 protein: CAWSSLYGYTF. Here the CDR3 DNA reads TGTGCCTGGTCTTCTCTCTATGGCTACACCTTC. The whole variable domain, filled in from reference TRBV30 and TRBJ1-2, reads SQTIHQWPATLVQPVGSPLSLECTVEGTSNPNLYWYRQAAGRGLQLLFYSVGIGQISSEVPQNLSASRPQDRQFILSSKKLLLSDSGFYLCAWSSLYGYTFGSGTRLTVV.

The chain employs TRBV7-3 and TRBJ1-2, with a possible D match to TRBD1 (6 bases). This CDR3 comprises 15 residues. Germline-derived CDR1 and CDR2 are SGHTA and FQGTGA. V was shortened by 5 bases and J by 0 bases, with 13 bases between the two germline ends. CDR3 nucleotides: TGTGCCAGCAGCGAGGGACAAATCTCTAACTATGGCTACACCTTC. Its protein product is CASSEGQISNYGYTF.

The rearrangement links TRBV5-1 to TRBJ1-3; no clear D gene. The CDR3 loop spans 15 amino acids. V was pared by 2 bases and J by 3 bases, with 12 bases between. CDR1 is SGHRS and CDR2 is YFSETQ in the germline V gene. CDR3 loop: CASSLTGSGGNTIYF. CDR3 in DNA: TGCGCCAGCAGCTTAACGGGATCGGGTGGAAACACCATATATTTT.

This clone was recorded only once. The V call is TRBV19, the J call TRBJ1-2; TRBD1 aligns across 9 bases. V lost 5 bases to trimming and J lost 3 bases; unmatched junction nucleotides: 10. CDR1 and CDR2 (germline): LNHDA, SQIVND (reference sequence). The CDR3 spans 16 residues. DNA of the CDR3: TGTGCCAGTAGTCCAAGCGGACAGGGGCGACACTATGGCTACACCTTC. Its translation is CASSPSGQGRHYGYTF. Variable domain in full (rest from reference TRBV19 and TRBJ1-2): DGGITQSPKYLFRKEGQNVTLSCEQNLNHDAMYWYRQDPGQGLRLIYYSQIVNDFQKGDIAEGYSVSREKKESFPLTVTSAQKNPTAFYLCASSPSGQGRHYGYTFGSGTRLTVV.

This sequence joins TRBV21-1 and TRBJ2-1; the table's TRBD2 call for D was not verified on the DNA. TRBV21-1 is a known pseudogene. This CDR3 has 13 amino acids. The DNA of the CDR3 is TGTGCCAGCAGCAAACGGTCGGGCAATGAGCAGTTCTTC. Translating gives CASSKRSGNEQFF.

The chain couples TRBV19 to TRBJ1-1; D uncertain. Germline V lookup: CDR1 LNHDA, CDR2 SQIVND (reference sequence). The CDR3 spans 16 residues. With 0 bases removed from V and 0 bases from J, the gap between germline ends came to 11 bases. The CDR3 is CASSIDRNSVNTEAFF. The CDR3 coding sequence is TGTGCCAGTAGTATAGATAGGAACAGTGTGAACACTGAAGCTTTCTTT.

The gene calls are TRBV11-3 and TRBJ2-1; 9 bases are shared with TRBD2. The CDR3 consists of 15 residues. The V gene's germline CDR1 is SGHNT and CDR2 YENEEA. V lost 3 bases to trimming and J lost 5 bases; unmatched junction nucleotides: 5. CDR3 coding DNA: TGTGCCAGCAGCTTTGCGGGAGGGCCAAACAATGAGCAGTTCTTC. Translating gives CASSFAGGPNNEQFF.

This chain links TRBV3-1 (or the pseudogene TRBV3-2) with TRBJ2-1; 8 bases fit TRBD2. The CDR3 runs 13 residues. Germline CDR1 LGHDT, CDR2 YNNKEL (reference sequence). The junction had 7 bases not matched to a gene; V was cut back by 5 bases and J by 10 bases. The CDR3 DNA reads TGTGCCAGCAGCTACGGCCCTAGCGGGGAGCAGTTCTTC. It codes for CASSYGPSGEQFF.

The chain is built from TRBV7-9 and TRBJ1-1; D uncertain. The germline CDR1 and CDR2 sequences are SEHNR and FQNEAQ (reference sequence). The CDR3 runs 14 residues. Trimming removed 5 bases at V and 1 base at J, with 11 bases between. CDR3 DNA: TGTGCCAGCAGCAGACTAGAGGAGAACACTGAAGCTTTCTTT. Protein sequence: CASSRLEENTEAFF.

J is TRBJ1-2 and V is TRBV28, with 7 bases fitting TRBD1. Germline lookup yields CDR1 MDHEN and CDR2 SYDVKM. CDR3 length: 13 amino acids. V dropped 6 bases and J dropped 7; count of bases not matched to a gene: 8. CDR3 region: CASRGGASGGYTF. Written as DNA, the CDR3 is TGTGCCAGCAGAGGGGGCGCGAGTGGTGGCTACACCTTC.

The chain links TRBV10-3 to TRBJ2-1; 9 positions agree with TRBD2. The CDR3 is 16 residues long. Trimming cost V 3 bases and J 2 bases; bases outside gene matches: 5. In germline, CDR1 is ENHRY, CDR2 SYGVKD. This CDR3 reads CAISDQTSGTYNEQFF. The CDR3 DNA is TGTGCCATCAGTGACCAGACTAGCGGAACCTACAATGAGCAGTTCTTC.

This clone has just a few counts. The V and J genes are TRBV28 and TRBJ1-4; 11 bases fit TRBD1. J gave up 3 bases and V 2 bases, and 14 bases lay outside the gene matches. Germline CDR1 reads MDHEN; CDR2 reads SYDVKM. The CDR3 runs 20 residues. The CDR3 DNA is TGTGCCAGCAGTTTAATATGGGGTGGACAGGGGGCGCTAGCTAATGAAAAACTGTTTTTT. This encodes CASSLIWGGQGALANEKLFF.

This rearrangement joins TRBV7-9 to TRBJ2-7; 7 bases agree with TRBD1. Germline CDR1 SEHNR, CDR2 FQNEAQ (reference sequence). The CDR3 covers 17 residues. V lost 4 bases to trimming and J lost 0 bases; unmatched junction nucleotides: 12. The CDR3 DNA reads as TGTGCCAGCAGCTCGGAGAAAGACAGGGAAGTCTCCTACGAGCAGTACTTC. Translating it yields CASSSEKDREVSYEQYF.

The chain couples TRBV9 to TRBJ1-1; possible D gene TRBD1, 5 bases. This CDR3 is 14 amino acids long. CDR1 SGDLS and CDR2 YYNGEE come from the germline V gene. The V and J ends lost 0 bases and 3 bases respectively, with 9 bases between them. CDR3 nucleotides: TGTGCCAGCAGCGTAGTGGGAGGGGACACTGAAGCTTTCTTT. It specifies CASSVVGGDTEAFF.